Presented here are 8 T cell receptor beta chains from one specimen sequenced in a study of T cell repertoires in cytomegalovirus infection. The antigens for these receptors are not known. TCRdb reprocessed the reads with MiXCR, giving one entry per CDR3 protein. Of about 830,000 distinct CDR3 sequences in the sample, approximately 32% were seen once. The source material was cultured CD8+ T cells from PBMCs, sampled from culture after CMV antigen stimulation. These receptor sequences come from a human donor in good health (CMV status not recorded). Some clones in this sample may be carry-over from other donors' samples.

This sequence joins TRBV7-9 and TRBJ1-1; 7 bases are a match to TRBD1. V lost 3 bases, J lost 0 bases, and 19 bases stayed unmatched. Germline values: CDR1 SEHNR, CDR2 FQNEAQ (reference sequence). CDR3 length: 20 residues. CDR3 amino acids: CASSFFSSWGSRGLNTEAFF. CDR3 nucleotide sequence: TGTGCCAGCAGCTTTTTTTCATCTTGGGGGTCTAGGGGGCTGAACACTGAAGCTTTCTTT.

This clonotype was observed a single time. The gene calls are TRBV6-5 and TRBJ1-2; weak D call: TRBD1 (5 bases). Between the trimmed V and J ends, which lost 2 bases and 4 bases, there was a span of 17 bases. The germline V gene has CDR1 MNHEY and CDR2 SVGAGI. This CDR3 region has 16 residues. The CDR3 is CASSYLGDSTSYGYTF. The CDR3 DNA reads TGTGCCAGCAGTTACCTCGGCGACAGTACCTCCTATGGCTACACCTTC.

This chain joins TRBV18 and TRBJ2-1; unclear D gene. The CDR3 spans 13 residues. Germline assignment: CDR1 KGHSH and CDR2 LQKENI. V was pared by 5 bases and J by 7 bases, with 12 bases between. This CDR3 reads CASSEPGGNEQFF. For the CDR3, the DNA is TGTGCCAGCTCAGAACCTGGTGGGAATGAGCAGTTCTTC.

This clonotype was observed at least ten times. V is TRBV7-9 and J is TRBJ2-1, with no clear D. Germline CDR1 SEHNR, CDR2 FQNEAQ (reference sequence). This CDR3 is built from 12 residues. CDR3 loop: CAERALYNEQFF. CDR3 coding DNA: TGTGCGGAACGGGCACTCTACAATGAGCAGTTCTTC. Using reference TRBV7-9 and TRBJ2-1 for the parts outside the CDR3, the full variable domain is DTGVSQNPRHKITKRGQNVTFRCDPISEHNRLYWYRQTLGQGPEFLTYFQNEAQLEKSRLLSDRFSAERPKGSFSTLEIQRTEQGDSAMYLCAERALYNEQFFGPGTRLTVL.

With regard to this clonotype: At one end the junction does not follow the germline gene, possibly because of a read error. The chain carries TRBV6-1 and TRBJ1-1, with 7 positions matching TRBD1. This CDR3 contains 9 residues. From germline, CDR1 is MNHNS and CDR2 SASEGT. The chain's CDR3 is CASSDRALF. The CDR3 DNA follows: TGTGCCAGCAGCGACAGGGCCCTCTTT.

This clonotype was counted many times. This chain connects TRBV7-2 to TRBJ2-3; D is unresolved. The germline V gene has CDR1 SGHTA and CDR2 FQGNSA. The CDR3 consists of 12 residues. Trimming left V 4 bases short and J 1 base short, with 3 bases between. In DNA form, the CDR3 reads TGTGCCAGCAGCTCCCGCACAGATACGCAGTATTTT. Encoded protein: CASSSRTDTQYF.

This clonotype occurred a few times. The chain couples TRBV27 to TRBJ2-7; 7 bases fit TRBD2. CDR3 length: 14 residues. The germline V gene encodes CDR1 MNHEY and CDR2 SMNVEV (reference sequence). The ends lost 5 bases at V and 0 bases at J; junction bases unmatched: 4. CDR3 sequence reads: CASSHGGSSYEQYV. As DNA, the CDR3 is TGTGCCAGCAGTCACGGCGGGAGCTCCTACGAGCAGTACGTC.

The J gene is TRBJ2-5, the V gene TRBV19, with TRBD2 matching over 8 bases. CDR1 and CDR2 from the germline V gene are LNHDA and SQIVND (reference sequence). V dropped 7 bases and J dropped 1; count of bases not matched to a gene: 17. CDR3 length equals 18 residues. In DNA form, the CDR3 reads TGTGCCAGTAACCATAGGTGGGAGAGCGGGGGATTCCAAGAGACCCAGTACTTC. This encodes CASNHRWESGGFQETQYF.